This TCR beta chain comes out of a study of control samples from healthy donors and cancer patients. Produced via immunoSEQ multiplex PCR; TCRdb's table is partial and in-frame only. The table shows 150,000 or so clones, with 90% occurring only once. Concerning this clone: A read error may produce the germline difference seen at one junction end.

The germline CDR1 and CDR2 sequences are LNHNV and YYDKDF (reference sequence). The CDR3 has 16 amino acids. This chain links TRBV15 with TRBJ2-1; D is perhaps TRBD2 (5 bases). This sequence was found in a man aged 35 to 55 in good health. Sequencing was carried out using blood. The CDR3 DNA reads TGTGCCACCAGCAGTCTTAGCGATAAGACCTACAATGGGCAGTTCTTC. Encoded protein: CATSSLSDKTYNGQFF. Variable domain in full (rest from reference TRBV15 and TRBJ2-1): DAMVIQNPRYQVTQFGKPVTLSCSQTLNHNVMYWYQQKSSQAPKLLFHYYDKDFNNEADTPDNFQSRRPNTSFCFLDIRSPGLGDTAMYLCATSSLSDKTYNGQFFGPGTRLTVL.